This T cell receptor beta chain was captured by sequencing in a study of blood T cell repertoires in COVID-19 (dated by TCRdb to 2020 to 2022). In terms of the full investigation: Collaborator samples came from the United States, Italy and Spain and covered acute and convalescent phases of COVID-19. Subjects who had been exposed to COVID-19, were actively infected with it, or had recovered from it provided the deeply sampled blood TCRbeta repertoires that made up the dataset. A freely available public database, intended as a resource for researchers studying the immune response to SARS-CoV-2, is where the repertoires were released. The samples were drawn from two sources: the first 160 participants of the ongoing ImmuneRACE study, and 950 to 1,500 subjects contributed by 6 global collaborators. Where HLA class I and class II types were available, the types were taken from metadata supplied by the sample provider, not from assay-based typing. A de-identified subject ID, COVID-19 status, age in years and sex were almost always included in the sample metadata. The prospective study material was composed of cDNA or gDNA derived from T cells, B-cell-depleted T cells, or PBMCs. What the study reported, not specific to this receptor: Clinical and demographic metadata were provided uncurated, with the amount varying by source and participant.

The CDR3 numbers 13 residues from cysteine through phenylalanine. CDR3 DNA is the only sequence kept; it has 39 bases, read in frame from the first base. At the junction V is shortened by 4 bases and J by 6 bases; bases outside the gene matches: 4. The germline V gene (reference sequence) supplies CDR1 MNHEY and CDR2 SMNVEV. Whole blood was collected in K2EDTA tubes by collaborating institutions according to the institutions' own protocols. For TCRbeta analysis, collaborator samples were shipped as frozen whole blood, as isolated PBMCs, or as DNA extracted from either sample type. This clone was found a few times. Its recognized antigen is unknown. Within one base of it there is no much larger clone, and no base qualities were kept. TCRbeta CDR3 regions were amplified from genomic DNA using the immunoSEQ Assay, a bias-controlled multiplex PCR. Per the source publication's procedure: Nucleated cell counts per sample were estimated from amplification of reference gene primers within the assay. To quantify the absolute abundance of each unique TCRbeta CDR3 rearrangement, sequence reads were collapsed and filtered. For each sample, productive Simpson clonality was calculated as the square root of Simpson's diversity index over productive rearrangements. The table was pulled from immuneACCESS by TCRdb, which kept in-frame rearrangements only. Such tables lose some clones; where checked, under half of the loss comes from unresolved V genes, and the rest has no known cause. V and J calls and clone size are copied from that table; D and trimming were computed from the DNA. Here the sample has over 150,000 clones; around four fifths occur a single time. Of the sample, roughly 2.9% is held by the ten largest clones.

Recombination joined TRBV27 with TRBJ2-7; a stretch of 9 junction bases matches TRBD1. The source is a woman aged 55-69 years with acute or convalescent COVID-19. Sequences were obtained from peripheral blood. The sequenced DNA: TGTGCCAGCAGTTCGACAGGGGGTGCCGAGCAGTACTTC. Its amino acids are CASSSTGGAEQYF.